What follows is one T cell receptor beta chain and its context. These data originate in a study of blood T cell repertoires in COVID-19. Study-level background: COVID-19 samples from acute and convalescent phases originated in the United States, Italy and Spain. Sources were T cells, B-cell-depleted T cells, or PBMCs; the material itself was cDNA or gDNA.

Sequencing was performed with immunoSEQ multiplex PCR; in TCRdb, only in-frame clones are kept and a portion is missing. The sample has approximately 190,000 clones, 80% to 85% seen once. V was cut by 2 bases and J by 2 bases, with 6 bases left in between. The CDR3 length is 13 residues. Germline CDR1 MNHEY, CDR2 SMNVEV (reference sequence). Sequencing input: peripheral blood. The rearrangement links TRBV27 to TRBJ1-2; TRBD1 might be the D (5 bases). The receptor's source is a human donor in a cohort sampled during active COVID-19. The CDR3: CASSLKGNYGYTF. DNA for the CDR3: TGTGCCAGCAGTTTAAAGGGGAACTATGGCTACACCTTC.